A selection of T cell receptor beta chains follows, all from one sample in a study of cytomegalovirus exposure and HLA in healthy donors. Sequencing was performed with immunoSEQ multiplex PCR; in TCRdb, only in-frame clones are kept and a portion is missing. Of about 140,000 clones listed, around 73% are singletons. The sample consisted of PBMCs. These receptors came from a female donor in good health and CMV-seronegative. Each CDR3 is given with its conserved first and last residue. Fields, in order: clone size, V gene, D gene, J gene, CDR3 DNA, CDR3 protein. The D gene is left open where the match is weak. The listing skips clone size in some rows; elsewhere it reads once, few, many or a size class.

-	TRBV2	-	TRBJ2-7	TGTGCCAGCAGTGATGGATCGGCGGGGACCCTCTACGAGCAGTACTTC	CASSDGSAGTLYEQYF
-	TRBV19	TRBD2	TRBJ2-5	TGTGCCAGTAGTCCCGGGGTAGCGGGGGTTGGAGAGACCCAGTACTTC	CASSPGVAGVGETQYF
-	TRBV7-8	TRBD1	TRBJ2-7	TGTGCCAGCAGCTTGACAGGGTCCCACGAGCAGTACTTC	CASSLTGSHEQYF
few	TRBV5-6	-	TRBJ1-1	TGTGCCAGCAGCTCCAGGCAAACTGAAGCTTTCTTT	CASSSRQTEAFF
-	TRBV6-1	-	TRBJ2-7	TGTGCCAGCAGTGAAAACAGGGTACTCTACGAGCAGTACTTC	CASSENRVLYEQYF
-	TRBV30	TRBD2	TRBJ2-3	TGTGCCTGGGGCCCTGGGATAGCGGGAGGAATGGATACGCAGTATTTT	CAWGPGIAGGMDTQYF
-	TRBV6-5	TRBD2	TRBJ2-5	TGTGCCAGCAGTTCAACTAGCGGGAGGGAGACCCAGTACTTC	CASSSTSGRETQYF
-	TRBV5-1	-	TRBJ1-2	TGCGCCAGCAGCCCCGACGGGGGGGGCTGGGGTGGCTACACCTTC	CASSPDGGGWGGYTF
-	TRBV19	TRBD1	TRBJ2-7	TGTGCCAGCCAGGGGCCCCAGGGGGCGAGGGAGCAGTACTTC	CASQGPQGAREQYF
-	TRBV10-1	TRBD2	TRBJ2-3	TGCGCCAGCAGCACTCTAGCGGGGGCCGCCACAGATACGCAGTATTTT	CASSTLAGAATDTQYF
-	TRBV28	-	TRBJ1-2	TGTGCCAGCAGTTTGGGGACATGGAATGGCTACACCTTC	CASSLGTWNGYTF
-	TRBV27	TRBD1	TRBJ1-5	TGTGCCAGCAGTCAGTCACAGGGGGCGGTAGGCAATCAGCCCCAGCATTTT	CASSQSQGAVGNQPQHF
-	TRBV11-2	-	TRBJ2-7	TGTGCCAGCAGCTTAGTACCCAGCGGAAGGACCTACGAGCAGTACTTC	CASSLVPSGRTYEQYF
-	TRBV6-5	-	TRBJ1-1	TGTGCCAGCAGTTACTTGGGGCCCCCCAACACTGAAGCTTTCTTT	CASSYLGPPNTEAFF
-	TRBV28	-	TRBJ1-2	TGTGCCATTGCATCCGATACATGGTTCCCTGGCTACACCTTC	CAIASDTWFPGYTF
-	TRBV11-2	-	TRBJ2-7	TGTGCCAGCAGCTCCACTATCTACGAGCAGTACTTC	CASSSTIYEQYF
-	TRBV19	-	TRBJ1-6	TGTGCCAGTAGTATAATCTTTTTGGAGGATTCACCCCTCCACTTT	CASSIIFLEDSPLHF
few	TRBV12-5	-	TRBJ2-1	TGTGCTAGCTCTCCGCGTACCTACAATGAGCAGTTCTTC	CASSPRTYNEQFF
-	TRBV5-1	-	TRBJ1-2	TGCGCCAGCAGCTTGGCCCCCGGGACAATGTCTAACTATGGCTACACCTTC	CASSLAPGTMSNYGYTF
-	TRBV6-1	TRBD1	TRBJ2-5	TGTGCCAGCAGTGAAAGGGACAGAGGGGAGACCCAGTACTTC	CASSERDRGETQYF
-	TRBV27	-	TRBJ1-2	TGTGCCAGCAGTACCCGGACAAGTAACTATGGCTACACCTTC	CASSTRTSNYGYTF
-	TRBV6-4	-	TRBJ2-2	TGTGCCAGCAGTGATAACCCGCCCCCAGACACCGGGGAGCTGTTTTTT	CASSDNPPPDTGELFF
-	TRBV29-1	-	TRBJ1-1	TGCAGCGTTGACCCCCGGGACATTGAAGCTTTCTTT	CSVDPRDIEAFF
-	TRBV11-3	TRBD2	TRBJ2-2	TGTGCCAGCACAGGGACTAGCGGGAGCAGAAACACCGGGGAGCTGTTTTTT	CASTGTSGSRNTGELFF
once	TRBV5-1	TRBD1	TRBJ2-2	TGCGCCAGCAGCCCCGGGACAGGCCTCACCGGGGAGCTGTTTTTT	CASSPGTGLTGELFF
few	TRBV2	-	TRBJ1-6	TGTGCCAGCGCAGGGATGCGGGGTTCACCCCTCCACTTT	CASAGMRGSPLHF
-	TRBV5-1	-	TRBJ2-3	TGCGCCAGCAGCTTACGCGGGGTGGCGACAGATACGCAGTATTTT	CASSLRGVATDTQYF
-	TRBV6-5	TRBD2	TRBJ2-3	TGTGCCAGCAGTTCCCGACTAGCTCGTTGGTATTTT	CASSSRLARWYF
-	TRBV5-1	TRBD2	TRBJ2-3	TGCGCCAGCAGCCTTACAGCGGGAGAGAGGCCAGATACGCAGTATTTT	CASSLTAGERPDTQYF
-	TRBV5-1	TRBD2	TRBJ2-3	TGCGCCAGTCTAGCGGGGGGTACAGATACGCAGTATTTT	CASLAGGTDTQYF
-	TRBV5-6	-	TRBJ1-1	TGTGCCAGCAGCCCGGGTGGGTCCCACACTGAAGCTTTCTTT	CASSPGGSHTEAFF
few	TRBV6-5	TRBD1	TRBJ2-3	TGTGCCAGCAGGGCCGACAGGGTTCGCACAGATACGCAGTATTTT	CASRADRVRTDTQYF
-	TRBV6-5	TRBD1	TRBJ2-3	TGTGCCAGCACCAAGACAGGGGGCACAGATACGCAGTATTTT	CASTKTGGTDTQYF
few	TRBV11-3	-	TRBJ1-5	TGTGCCAGCAGCCGAACACAGAATCAGCCCCAGCATTTT	CASSRTQNQPQHF
-	TRBV4-2	TRBD2	TRBJ2-7	TGTGCCAGCAGCCAAGAGAGCGGGGGGGCCCACGAGCAGTACTTC	CASSQESGGAHEQYF